The 31 T cell receptor beta chains presented below share a single source sample, sequenced in a study of blood T cell repertoires in COVID-19. Only in-frame clones appear in the TCRdb table, and some are missing; sequencing was by immunoSEQ multiplex PCR. The profile shows approximately 360,000 clones, around 83% of them singletons. Sequenced input: PBMCs or T cells enriched from blood (not recorded which). These receptor sequences come from a woman between 50 and 59 years old who had recovered from COVID-19.

The V call is TRBV6-2 or TRBV6-3, the J call TRBJ1-2; D not resolved. The CDR3 is made up of 13 amino acids. Between the trimmed V and J ends, which lost 2 bases and 4 bases, there was a span of 8 bases. Germline V CDR1 and CDR2: MNHEY, SVGEGT. This chain's CDR3 is CASSYGQLYGYTF. The DNA for the CDR3 is TGTGCCAGCAGTTACGGGCAGCTCTATGGCTACACCTTC.

The J gene is TRBJ2-5, the V gene TRBV6-5; no definite D call. The CDR3 is 12 amino acids. V gave up 6 bases and J gave up 5 bases, with 10 bases separating them. Germline CDR1 reads MNHEY; CDR2 reads SVGAGI. CDR3 sequence: CASRRETETQYF. The DNA for the CDR3 is TGTGCCAGCAGGAGAGAAACGGAGACCCAGTACTTC.

The rearrangement links TRBV7-2 to TRBJ1-2; maybe TRBD1 (5 bases). The ends were cut back, 4 bases at V and 5 bases at J, with 20 bases in the middle. Germline-derived CDR1 and CDR2 are SGHTA and FQGNSA. This CDR3 is 16 amino acids long. CDR3: CASSSGAAVGGYGYTF. The CDR3 DNA sequence: TGTGCCAGCAGCTCGGGAGCCGCCGTGGGGGGATATGGCTACACCTTC.

The V and J genes are TRBV19 and TRBJ1-2; D gene unclear. V was clipped by 6 bases and J by 0 bases, with 11 bases between them. Germline loops: CDR1 LNHDA, CDR2 SQIVND (reference sequence). The CDR3 has 14 residues. CDR3 sequence: CASSLHTSNYGYTF. Here the CDR3 DNA reads TGTGCCAGTAGCCTCCACACCTCTAACTATGGCTACACCTTC.

This clone was detected only a few times. CDR3 DNA sequence: TGTGCCAGCAGCTTAGGGGATAGGGGCGGTTGGAGGGCTGGCTACACCTTC. As protein: CASSLGDRGGWRAGYTF. This chain connects TRBV7-8 to TRBJ1-2, with a weak D call TRBD1 (5 bases). CDR3 length: 17 residues. Trimming took 1 base from V and 7 from J, leaving 22 bases between them. CDR1 SGHVS and CDR2 FQNEAQ come from the germline V gene.

This rearrangement joins TRBV2 to TRBJ2-5, with D maybe TRBD2 (6 bases). Germline lookup yields CDR1 SNHLY and CDR2 FYNNEI. The CDR3 totals 15 residues. Trimming shortened V by 5 bases and J by 4 bases, and 17 bases separated the two germline ends. The CDR3 region is CASSQGLGTVETQYF. The CDR3 DNA reads TGTGCCAGCAGTCAGGGACTTGGGACGGTAGAGACCCAGTACTTC.

The chain recombines TRBV6-6 with TRBJ1-6, with D possibly TRBD1 on 6 matching bases. CDR1 is MNHNY, CDR2 SVGAGI, per germline (reference sequence). Deletions cut 6 bases from V and 4 bases from J, with 16 bases between. This CDR3 spans 16 amino acids. CDR3 nucleotide sequence: TGTGCCAGCAGCCGATCATCCGGGACATATAATTCACCCCTCCACTTT. This codes for CASSRSSGTYNSPLHF.

The rearrangement uses TRBV10-3 and TRBJ1-3; 7 nucleotides match TRBD1. This CDR3 has 17 residues. The V gene's germline CDR1 is ENHRY and CDR2 SYGVKD. V shed 0 bases, J shed 3 bases, and the junction held 8 bases outside the gene matches. The CDR3 protein is CAISESTRTGVGNTIYF. In DNA form, the CDR3 reads TGTGCCATCAGTGAGTCGACTCGAACAGGGGTTGGAAACACCATATATTTT.

V usage is TRBV11-3 and J usage is TRBJ1-2, with D unclear. V dropped 1 base and J dropped 4 bases, with 4 bases sitting between them. The CDR3 has 12 residues. Germline CDR1 and CDR2: SGHNT and YENEEA. CDR3 region: CASSLGLYGYTF. CDR3 sequence (DNA): TGTGCCAGCAGCTTAGGACTCTATGGCTACACCTTC.

V is TRBV27 and J is TRBJ2-1; 12 positions agree with TRBD1. CDR1 and CDR2 from the germline V gene are MNHEY and SMNVEV (reference sequence). The CDR3 sequence is 15 residues long. The trim removed 8 bases at V and 6 bases at J, leaving 8 bases unmatched. DNA of the CDR3: TGTGCCAGCGGATCCGGGACAGGGGGCCCCAATGAGCAGTTCTTC. Residues: CASGSGTGGPNEQFF.

This sequence joins TRBV7-8 and TRBJ2-3, with 8 bases matching TRBD2. Trimming cost V 4 bases and J 6 bases; bases outside gene matches: 9. This CDR3 region has 15 residues. Germline V gene sequence: CDR1 SGHVS, CDR2 FQNEAQ. CDR3 in DNA: TGTGCCAGCAGCTATACTAGCGGAACCGGGGATACGCAGTATTTT. Its protein product is CASSYTSGTGDTQYF.

CDR3 DNA: TGCGCCAGCAGTATAACACAACAGGGGGTGAACACTGAAGCTTTCTTT. It translates to CASSITQQGVNTEAFF. This chain links TRBV5-1 with TRBJ1-1; the match to TRBD1 covers 8 bases. The germline gives CDR1 SGHRS, CDR2 YFSETQ. The CDR3 has 16 residues. Trimming at V came to 5 bases and at J to 0 bases, leaving 9 bases not matched to a gene.

V usage is TRBV6-2 or TRBV6-3 and J usage is TRBJ2-5; 7 bases line up with TRBD2. The germline CDR1 and CDR2 sequences are MNHEY and SVGEGT. V trimming: 5 bases; J trimming: 7 bases; junction bases outside the gene matches: 1. There are 11 residues in the CDR3. In DNA, the CDR3 is TGTGCCAGCAGTCCGGGGGGGACCCAGTACTTC. It codes for CASSPGGTQYF.

This chain links TRBV25-1 with TRBJ2-1; TRBD2 matches 8 bases. Losses at the gene ends were 5 bases for V and 9 bases for J; bases not matched to a gene: 3. CDR3 length: 12 amino acids. Germline lookup yields CDR1 MGHDK and CDR2 SYGVNS. CDR3 sequence (DNA): TGTGCCAGCAGTCGGACTAGCTCTGAGCAGTTCTTC. Protein product: CASSRTSSEQFF.

V is TRBV4-1 and J is TRBJ1-1; D remains unclear. CDR1 MGHRA and CDR2 YSYEKL come from the germline V gene. Trimming cost V 3 bases and J 1 base, with 12 bases left between them. The CDR3 has 15 amino acids. The CDR3 DNA follows: TGCGCCAGCAGCCATCCCGGGGTAGAGAACACTGAAGCTTTCTTT. This translates into CASSHPGVENTEAFF.

The V and J genes are TRBV29-1 and TRBJ1-3, with D unresolved. Germline V gives CDR1 SQVTM, CDR2 ANQGSEA. Trimming left V 3 bases short and J 4 bases short, with 10 bases between. The CDR3 runs 13 residues. The CDR3: CSVEEVVGNTIYF. The CDR3 region has the DNA TGCAGCGTTGAGGAGGTGGTAGGAAACACCATATATTTT.

The J gene is TRBJ2-3, the V gene TRBV18, with 10 bases that match TRBD2. This CDR3 region has 18 residues. Germline loops: CDR1 KGHSH, CDR2 LQKENI. V lost 1 base and J lost 2; bases outside the gene matches: 9. CDR3 nucleotide sequence: TGTGCCAGCTCACCACTCCGGGAGCGGGAGGGGGCCACAGATACGCAGTATTTT. This sequence encodes CASSPLREREGATDTQYF.

This chain uses TRBV29-1 with TRBJ2-2, with D perhaps TRBD1 (6 bases). The CDR3 is made up of 15 amino acids. Deletions cut 3 bases from V and 1 base from J, with 12 bases between. From germline, CDR1 is SQVTM and CDR2 ANQGSEA. CDR3 sequence (DNA): TGCAGCGTTGACACAGGGAGAAAGAACACCGGGGAGCTGTTTTTT. Its translation is CSVDTGRKNTGELFF.

The chain joins TRBV5-4 to TRBJ2-2; 14 nucleotides align to TRBD2. Trimming took 4 bases from V and 1 from J; bases not matched to a gene: 6. Germline CDR1 SGHNT, CDR2 YYREEE (reference sequence). The CDR3 loop spans 18 amino acids. The CDR3: CASSAGLAGGGNTGELFF. The CDR3 DNA reads as TGTGCCAGCAGCGCAGGACTAGCGGGGGGCGGGAACACCGGGGAGCTGTTTTTT.

This clone appeared a few times. This rearrangement joins TRBV5-1 to TRBJ1-3; 8 bases align to TRBD1. This CDR3 comprises 19 residues. CDR1 and CDR2 (germline): SGHRS, YFSETQ. The V and J ends lost 4 bases and 0 bases, in that order; junction bases with no gene match: 15. CDR3 residues: CASSPRQGRGGDSGNTIYF. The CDR3 DNA reads TGCGCCAGCAGCCCGAGACAGGGGAGAGGGGGAGACTCTGGAAACACCATATATTTT. Full variable domain (missing parts from reference TRBV5-1 and TRBJ1-3): KAGVTQTPRYLIKTRGQQVTLSCSPISGHRSVSWYQQTPGQGLQFLFEYFSETQRNKGNFPGRFSGRQFSNSRSEMNVSTLELGDSALYLCASSPRQGRGGDSGNTIYFGEGSWLTVV.

The chain is built from TRBV6-5 and TRBJ1-2; D gene ambiguous. V lost 4 bases, J lost 1 base, and 16 bases lay in between. The germline V gene encodes CDR1 MNHEY and CDR2 SVGAGI. The CDR3 has 16 residues. CDR3 nucleotide sequence: TGTGCCAGCAGTTCCATCACTTTCGGGAATAACTATGGCTACACCTTC. Translation: CASSSITFGNNYGYTF.

The rearrangement links TRBV5-4 to TRBJ1-2; D possibly corresponds to TRBD1 (5 bases). The CDR3 has 16 amino acids. Between the trimmed V and J ends, which lost 4 bases and 4 bases, there was a span of 20 bases. From germline, CDR1 is SGHNT and CDR2 YYREEE (reference sequence). This CDR3 is CASSVDGFRQLYGYTF. The CDR3 DNA is TGTGCCAGCAGCGTGGATGGGTTTAGACAGCTCTATGGCTACACCTTC.

A few counts support this clone. V is TRBV4-3 and J is TRBJ2-3; TRBD2 agrees at 14 bases. CDR1 is LGHNA, CDR2 YSLEER, per germline. J lost 5 bases, V lost 1 base, and 8 bases had no gene match. This CDR3 is 18 amino acids long. Here the CDR3 DNA reads TGCGCCAGCAGCCAAGGTTTGGGACTAGCGGGAGCGGTAGATACGCAGTATTTT. This encodes CASSQGLGLAGAVDTQYF.

The gene calls are TRBV2 and TRBJ1-1; D is possibly TRBD1 (5 bases). The CDR3 loop spans 14 amino acids. The germline gives CDR1 SNHLY, CDR2 FYNNEI. Trimming took 7 bases from V and 5 from J, leaving 17 bases between them. CDR3 nucleotides: TGTGCCAGCATCCTAACTCCAGGGAATACTGAAGCTTTCTTT. Translation gives CASILTPGNTEAFF.

The genes are TRBV14 and TRBJ2-7; 7 nucleotides align to TRBD2. The CDR3 has 14 amino acids. Germline assignment: CDR1 SGHDN and CDR2 FVKESK. The V segment lost 3 bases and the J segment 2 bases; nucleotides outside the gene matches: 4. CDR3 nucleotide sequence: TGTGCCAGCAGCCATGGGAGGGTACCCTACGAGCAGTACTTC. Protein sequence: CASSHGRVPYEQYF.

The chain recombines TRBV29-1 with TRBJ1-1; 7 nucleotides match TRBD1. The CDR3 extends over 14 amino acids. Germline values: CDR1 SQVTM, CDR2 ANQGSEA. J lost 5 bases, V lost 3 bases, and 9 bases had no gene match. The CDR3: CSVDKGGAGTEAFF. CDR3 in DNA: TGCAGCGTTGATAAAGGGGGCGCGGGAACTGAAGCTTTCTTT.

The chain carries TRBV30 and TRBJ1-1, with D possibly being TRBD1 (6 bases). CDR3 size: 13 residues. Germline V gene sequence: CDR1 GTSNPN, CDR2 SVGIG (reference sequence). V lost 0 bases and J lost 10, with 15 bases in between. CDR3 nucleotides: TGTGCCTGGAGTGTACAACAGGGAATGAGAGCTTTCTTT. It specifies CAWSVQQGMRAFF.

The chain carries TRBV7-9 and TRBJ2-3; D unclear. Germline-derived CDR1 and CDR2 are SEHNR and FQNEAQ (reference sequence). Trimming left V 4 bases short and J 1 base short, with 6 bases between. The CDR3 is 13 residues long. The CDR3 nucleotides read TGTGCCAGCAGCTCCCTCGGCACAGATACGCAGTATTTT. Protein product: CASSSLGTDTQYF.

The chain carries TRBV7-9 and TRBJ1-2, with 9 bases identical to TRBD1. There are 14 residues in the CDR3. The germline gives CDR1 SEHNR, CDR2 FQNEAQ (reference sequence). V lost 4 bases, J lost 7 bases, and 7 bases stayed unmatched. In DNA, the CDR3 is TGTGCCAGCAGCTGGGGACAGGGTCCAGGTGGCTACACCTTC. This sequence encodes CASSWGQGPGGYTF.

The V and J genes are TRBV7-2 and TRBJ1-4; D gene unclear. Germline CDR1 SGHTA, CDR2 FQGNSA. Trimming shortened V by 4 bases and J by 8 bases, and 11 bases separated the two germline ends. The CDR3 length is 13 residues. The CDR3 DNA follows: TGTGCCAGCAGCTCAAGACCCGGGGAAAAACTGTTTTTT. Protein sequence: CASSSRPGEKLFF.

This chain connects TRBV7-2 to TRBJ1-2, with a possible D match to TRBD1 (5 bases). CDR1 and CDR2 from the germline V gene are SGHTA and FQGNSA. The V and J ends lost 6 bases and 8 bases respectively, with 19 bases between them. The CDR3 covers 14 residues. The CDR3 bases are TGTGCCAGCAGGGCTGGGGCGGGAGCCTCAGGCTACACCTTC. Its protein is CASRAGAGASGYTF.